These T cell receptor beta chains were read from a single sample in a study of radiotherapy plus CTLA-4 blockade in lung cancer. Repertoires were generated with immunoSEQ multiplex PCR, while TCRdb's copy carries only in-frame clones and drops some. Among 90,000 to 150,000 clones listed, roughly 80% were seen once. Here the sequenced sample was peripheral blood, taken from a patient treated with radiotherapy plus ipilimumab. The receptors come from a human donor with non-small cell lung cancer who had a partial response to radiotherapy plus ipilimumab. The CDR3 runs from the conserved cysteine through the conserved F or W. Fields, in order: V gene, clone size, J gene, D gene, CDR3 DNA, CDR3 protein. D genes are given only for firm matches. Only part of the rows carry a size: once, few, many, or a class if the clone is expanded.

v_gene: TRBV7-2
abundance: -
j_gene: TRBJ1-1
d_gene: TRBD1
CDR3nt: TGTGCCAGCAGCTTGGGACAGGCCCCGACCTCTGAAGCTTTCTTT
CDR3aa: CASSLGQAPTSEAFF

v_gene: TRBV14
abundance: -
j_gene: TRBJ2-1
d_gene: -
CDR3nt: TGTGCCAGCAGCCATCCTCCGAGACTCAATGAGCAGTTCTTC
CDR3aa: CASSHPPRLNEQFF

v_gene: TRBV5-1
abundance: -
j_gene: TRBJ1-2
d_gene: -
CDR3nt: TGCGCCAGCAGCTTCGACGGGTCGGGAGGTGGCTACACCTTC
CDR3aa: CASSFDGSGGGYTF

v_gene: TRBV4-3
abundance: -
j_gene: TRBJ2-3
d_gene: -
CDR3nt: TGCGCCAGCAGCCAAGACACCCCTCCAGGAGATACGCAGTATTTT
CDR3aa: CASSQDTPPGDTQYF

v_gene: TRBV15
abundance: -
j_gene: TRBJ1-2
d_gene: TRBD1
CDR3nt: TGTGCCACCAGCAGAGAATCGACAGGGGTTGACTATGGCTACACCTTC
CDR3aa: CATSRESTGVDYGYTF

v_gene: TRBV7-9
abundance: once
j_gene: TRBJ2-1
d_gene: -
CDR3nt: TGTGCCAGCAGCGACTACCAACCTGAGCAGTTCTTC
CDR3aa: CASSDYQPEQFF

v_gene: TRBV7-8
abundance: -
j_gene: TRBJ1-1
d_gene: -
CDR3nt: TGTGCCAGCAGCTTAGAAGGGGTAACTGAAGCTTTCTTT
CDR3aa: CASSLEGVTEAFF

v_gene: TRBV9
abundance: -
j_gene: TRBJ1-5
d_gene: -
CDR3nt: TGTGCCAGCAGCGTAAATGCCGAGGGATACCGTCATTTT
CDR3aa: CASSVNAEGYRHF

v_gene: TRBV7-2
abundance: -
j_gene: TRBJ2-1
d_gene: TRBD2
CDR3nt: TGTGCCAGCAGCTTAGCGGAGGTAGCGGGGGCCTACAATGAGCAGTTCTTC
CDR3aa: CASSLAEVAGAYNEQFF

v_gene: TRBV18
abundance: -
j_gene: TRBJ2-1
d_gene: -
CDR3nt: TGTGCCAGCTCACCACGCGGGAACAATGAGCAGTTCTTC
CDR3aa: CASSPRGNNEQFF

v_gene: TRBV19
abundance: -
j_gene: TRBJ2-5
d_gene: -
CDR3nt: TGTGCCAGTAGTCAGGACTCCGGGGAGACCCAGTACTTC
CDR3aa: CASSQDSGETQYF

v_gene: TRBV28
abundance: -
j_gene: TRBJ2-7
d_gene: TRBD2
CDR3nt: TGTGCCAGCAGTCGGACTAGCGGGAATATCTACGAGCAGTACTTC
CDR3aa: CASSRTSGNIYEQYF

v_gene: TRBV2
abundance: few
j_gene: TRBJ1-5
d_gene: TRBD1
CDR3nt: TGTGCCAGCAGATTTCAGGGGGGTGGCAATCAGCCCCAGCATTTT
CDR3aa: CASRFQGGGNQPQHF

v_gene: TRBV19
abundance: -
j_gene: TRBJ1-6
d_gene: -
CDR3nt: TGTGCCAGTACGGGACAACATAATTCACCCCTCCACTTT
CDR3aa: CASTGQHNSPLHF

v_gene: TRBV5-1
abundance: -
j_gene: TRBJ2-3
d_gene: TRBD1
CDR3nt: TGCGCCAGCAGCCTCCGGGACAGGAACACAGATACGCAGTATTTT
CDR3aa: CASSLRDRNTDTQYF

v_gene: TRBV28
abundance: -
j_gene: TRBJ2-7
d_gene: -
CDR3nt: TGTGCCAGCAGTCCAGGGGTCGAGCAGTACTTC
CDR3aa: CASSPGVEQYF

v_gene: TRBV6-5
abundance: -
j_gene: TRBJ1-3
d_gene: -
CDR3nt: TGTGCCAGCAGTTACTCGCGGCCCGGCCGAAACACCATATATTTT
CDR3aa: CASSYSRPGRNTIYF

v_gene: TRBV10-2
abundance: once
j_gene: TRBJ2-7
d_gene: -
CDR3nt: TGCGCCAGCAGCCCTAGCTGGAGGTGGGAGCAGTACTTC
CDR3aa: CASSPSWRWEQYF

v_gene: TRBV28
abundance: -
j_gene: TRBJ1-5
d_gene: -
CDR3nt: TGTGCCAGCAGCTCAGGAGGGTCCAATCAGCCCCAGCATTTT
CDR3aa: CASSSGGSNQPQHF

v_gene: TRBV6-5
abundance: few
j_gene: TRBJ2-5
d_gene: TRBD1
CDR3nt: TGTGCCAGCAGCAAGAATAAGGGACAGAAAGAGACCCAGTACTTC
CDR3aa: CASSKNKGQKETQYF

v_gene: TRBV6-1
abundance: -
j_gene: TRBJ1-4
d_gene: TRBD1
CDR3nt: TGTGCCGGCACATGGACAGGGGTGGAAAAACTGTTTTTT
CDR3aa: CAGTWTGVEKLFF

v_gene: TRBV5-1
abundance: -
j_gene: TRBJ2-2
d_gene: TRBD1
CDR3nt: TGCGCCAGCACAATCGGACAGGGGGATACCGGGGAGCTGTTTTTT
CDR3aa: CASTIGQGDTGELFF

v_gene: TRBV15
abundance: -
j_gene: TRBJ2-5
d_gene: TRBD2
CDR3nt: TGTGCCACCAGTCCCTCGGTAGCGGGAGTTTTGGAAACCCAGTACTTC
CDR3aa: CATSPSVAGVLETQYF

v_gene: TRBV19
abundance: -
j_gene: TRBJ1-1
d_gene: TRBD1
CDR3nt: TGTGCCAGTACCCCTTCGCCTGTTGCAGGGGGAATGAACACTGAAGCTTTCTTT
CDR3aa: CASTPSPVAGGMNTEAFF

v_gene: TRBV28
abundance: -
j_gene: TRBJ2-2
d_gene: TRBD2
CDR3nt: TGTGCCAGCAGTGTTAGGACTAGCGGGAGCCACACCGGGGAGCTGTTTTTT
CDR3aa: CASSVRTSGSHTGELFF

v_gene: TRBV6-4
abundance: once
j_gene: TRBJ2-2
d_gene: TRBD2
CDR3nt: TGTGCCAGCAGCGATTCCGGACTAGCGACCGGGGAGCTGTTTTTT
CDR3aa: CASSDSGLATGELFF

v_gene: TRBV9
abundance: -
j_gene: TRBJ1-1
d_gene: -
CDR3nt: TGTGCCAGCAGCGGACAGGCCACATATTCGAACACTGAAGCTTTCTTT
CDR3aa: CASSGQATYSNTEAFF

v_gene: TRBV9
abundance: -
j_gene: TRBJ1-1
d_gene: TRBD1
CDR3nt: TGTGCCAGCAGCGTAGATACAGGGGCGGCCATCACTGAAGCTTTCTTT
CDR3aa: CASSVDTGAAITEAFF

v_gene: TRBV30
abundance: -
j_gene: TRBJ1-1
d_gene: -
CDR3nt: TGTGCCTGGAGTCGGAGGACTGAAGCTTTCTTT
CDR3aa: CAWSRRTEAFF

v_gene: TRBV11-1
abundance: -
j_gene: TRBJ2-5
d_gene: TRBD1
CDR3nt: TGTGCCAGCAGCTCGGACAGGGGAGGAGAGACCCAGTACTTC
CDR3aa: CASSSDRGGETQYF

v_gene: TRBV21-1
abundance: few
j_gene: TRBJ2-1
d_gene: -
CDR3nt: TGTGCCAGCAGGGACCGAGCGGGATTTGAGCAGTTCTTC
CDR3aa: CASRDRAGFEQFF

v_gene: TRBV7-9
abundance: once
j_gene: TRBJ1-5
d_gene: TRBD1
CDR3nt: TGTGCCAGCAGCTTAGGACAGGGAATAGGTCAGCCCCAGCATTTT
CDR3aa: CASSLGQGIGQPQHF

v_gene: TRBV28
abundance: -
j_gene: TRBJ2-7
d_gene: -
CDR3nt: TGTGCCAGCAGTTTCACCGGCGAGCAGTACTTC
CDR3aa: CASSFTGEQYF

v_gene: TRBV27
abundance: -
j_gene: TRBJ1-5
d_gene: -
CDR3nt: TGTGCCAGCAGTTTGGAGGGGTGGAGCAATCAGCCCCAGCATTTT
CDR3aa: CASSLEGWSNQPQHF

v_gene: TRBV28
abundance: -
j_gene: TRBJ1-2
d_gene: TRBD1
CDR3nt: TGTGCCAGCCGACGCGGGACAGGGGGATACTATGGCTACACCTTC
CDR3aa: CASRRGTGGYYGYTF

v_gene: TRBV7-2
abundance: -
j_gene: TRBJ2-1
d_gene: TRBD2
CDR3nt: TGTGCCAGCAGCGCCCGGTTTAGCGGGAGGGGTCAAAGCTACAATGAGCAGTTCTTC
CDR3aa: CASSARFSGRGQSYNEQFF

v_gene: TRBV2
abundance: -
j_gene: TRBJ1-1
d_gene: -
CDR3nt: TGTGCCAGCAGGAAAGACACCTATGAAGCTTTCTTT
CDR3aa: CASRKDTYEAFF

v_gene: TRBV18
abundance: -
j_gene: TRBJ2-5
d_gene: TRBD2
CDR3nt: TGTGCCAGCTCACCGCGCCCCCCCGGGCTAGCGGGAGGGCGGGAAGAGACCCAGTACTTC
CDR3aa: CASSPRPPGLAGGREETQYF

v_gene: TRBV2
abundance: -
j_gene: TRBJ2-2
d_gene: -
CDR3nt: TGTGCCAGCAGTGGGGGAGACACCGGGGAGCTGTTTTTT
CDR3aa: CASSGGDTGELFF

v_gene: TRBV7-6
abundance: -
j_gene: TRBJ2-5
d_gene: -
CDR3nt: TGTGCCAGCAGCGGACCGCGCGGGGCAAATCAAGAGACCCAGTACTTC
CDR3aa: CASSGPRGANQETQYF

v_gene: TRBV5-6
abundance: -
j_gene: TRBJ2-6
d_gene: TRBD1
CDR3nt: TGTGCCAGCAGCCGATCGGGACAGGCGTACTCTGGGGCCAACGTCCTGACTTTC
CDR3aa: CASSRSGQAYSGANVLTF

v_gene: TRBV28
abundance: -
j_gene: TRBJ2-3
d_gene: -
CDR3nt: TGTGCCAGCAGCAACTCAGGGGTTACGCAGTATTTT
CDR3aa: CASSNSGVTQYF

v_gene: TRBV7-6
abundance: once
j_gene: TRBJ2-1
d_gene: -
CDR3nt: TGTGCCAGCAGCCCGGACAGATCGACCTACAATGAGCAGTTCTTC
CDR3aa: CASSPDRSTYNEQFF

v_gene: TRBV27
abundance: -
j_gene: TRBJ1-2
d_gene: -
CDR3nt: TGTGCCGGCTTGACTCGGATCGGGGGACCTGGCTACACCTTC
CDR3aa: CAGLTRIGGPGYTF

v_gene: TRBV19
abundance: -
j_gene: TRBJ1-5
d_gene: -
CDR3nt: TGTGCCAGTAGTCCGGGGAGGGCTTATAGCAATCAGCCCCAGCATTTT
CDR3aa: CASSPGRAYSNQPQHF

v_gene: TRBV19
abundance: -
j_gene: TRBJ1-3
d_gene: -
CDR3nt: TGTGCCAGTAGTCTTACGCGCTCTGGAAACACCATATATTTT
CDR3aa: CASSLTRSGNTIYF

v_gene: TRBV5-5
abundance: -
j_gene: TRBJ1-5
d_gene: TRBD1
CDR3nt: TGTGCCAGCAGCGATTCCGGGACAGTTCGAATCACGCCCCAGCATTTT
CDR3aa: CASSDSGTVRITPQHF

v_gene: TRBV7-8
abundance: -
j_gene: TRBJ2-5
d_gene: TRBD1
CDR3nt: TGTGCCAGCAGCTTGAGGACAGGGGGCGAGACCCAGTACTTC
CDR3aa: CASSLRTGGETQYF

v_gene: TRBV5-5
abundance: -
j_gene: TRBJ2-2
d_gene: TRBD1
CDR3nt: TGTGCCAGCAGCTCGACAGGGCCCGGGGAGCTGTTTTTT
CDR3aa: CASSSTGPGELFF

v_gene: TRBV15
abundance: -
j_gene: TRBJ2-3
d_gene: TRBD1
CDR3nt: TGTGCCACCAGCACCCGGGACAGGGGGTTCACAGATACGCAGTATTTT
CDR3aa: CATSTRDRGFTDTQYF